Given below is one T cell receptor (beta chain) in context. Trimming took 6 bases from V and 2 from J, leaving 17 bases between them. Per germline, CDR1 SEHNR and CDR2 FQNEAQ (reference sequence). The CDR3 has 15 residues. Profiling relied on immunoSEQ multiplex PCR, and the TCRdb table lists in-frame clones only, not all of them. The sample comprises approximately 450,000 clones, 70% to 90% of which are singletons, and just under 2% rests with the top ten. This sample is part of a study of blood T cell repertoires in COVID-19. Study-level information: The United States, Italy and Spain were the sources of the acute and convalescent COVID-19 samples. Sample material is recorded as cDNA or gDNA derived from T cells, B-cell-depleted T cells, or PBMCs.

The participants were between about 18 and 90 years old and came from about two dozen US areas. The TCR sequence derives from a woman aged 18-35 years with acute COVID-19. This chain joins TRBV7-9 and TRBJ2-7; possible D gene TRBD1, 6 bases. The material sequenced was PBMCs or T cells enriched from blood (not recorded which). The CDR3 coding sequence is TGTGCCAGCAGTCATATTACAGGGAGAACCTACGAGCAGTACTTC. It translates to CASSHITGRTYEQYF.